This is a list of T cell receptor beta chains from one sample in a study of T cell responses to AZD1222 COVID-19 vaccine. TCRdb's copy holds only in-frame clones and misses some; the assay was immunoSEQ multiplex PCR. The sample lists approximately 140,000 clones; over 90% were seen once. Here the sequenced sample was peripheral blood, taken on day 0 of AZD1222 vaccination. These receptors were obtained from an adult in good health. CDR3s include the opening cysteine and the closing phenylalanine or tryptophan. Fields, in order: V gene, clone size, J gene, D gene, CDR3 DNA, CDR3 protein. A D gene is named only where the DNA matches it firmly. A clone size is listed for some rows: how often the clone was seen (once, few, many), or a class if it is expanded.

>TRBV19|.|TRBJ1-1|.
TGTGCCAGTAGTGAGGCATACACTGAAGCTTTCTTT
CASSEAYTEAFF
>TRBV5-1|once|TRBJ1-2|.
TGCGCCAGCAGCCCCGAGTTCGACTATGGCTACACCTTC
CASSPEFDYGYTF
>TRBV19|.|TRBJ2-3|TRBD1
TGTGCCAGTACCCAACCCGGGACAGGGGATGCAGATACGCAGTATTTT
CASTQPGTGDADTQYF
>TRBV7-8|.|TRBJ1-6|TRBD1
TGTGCCAGCAGCTTTAGTGGGACAGGCAATTCACCCCTCCACTTT
CASSFSGTGNSPLHF
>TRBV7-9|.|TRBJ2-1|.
TGTGCCAGCAGCTTAGCCACGGGGGCGGGGGATGAGCAGTTCTTC
CASSLATGAGDEQFF
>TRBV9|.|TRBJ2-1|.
TGTGCCAGCAGCGTAGATCCGCGTAATGAGCAGTTCTTC
CASSVDPRNEQFF
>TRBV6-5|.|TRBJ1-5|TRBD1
TGTGCCAGCAGTCAGCGGGGACAGGGCTCCCGGGCCCAGCATTTT
CASSQRGQGSRAQHF
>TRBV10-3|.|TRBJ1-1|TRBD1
TGTGCCATCAGTGGGACAGGGATCTCTGAAGCTTTCTTT
CAISGTGISEAFF
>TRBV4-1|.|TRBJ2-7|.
TGCGCCAGCAGCCAAGATGGAAGCACCGCGCAGTACTTC
CASSQDGSTAQYF
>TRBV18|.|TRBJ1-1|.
TGTGCCAGCTCAGATCAGGGGATGAACACTGAAGCTTTCTTT
CASSDQGMNTEAFF
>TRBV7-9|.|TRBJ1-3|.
TGTGCCAGCCGACCGCGATCTGGAAACACCATATATTTT
CASRPRSGNTIYF